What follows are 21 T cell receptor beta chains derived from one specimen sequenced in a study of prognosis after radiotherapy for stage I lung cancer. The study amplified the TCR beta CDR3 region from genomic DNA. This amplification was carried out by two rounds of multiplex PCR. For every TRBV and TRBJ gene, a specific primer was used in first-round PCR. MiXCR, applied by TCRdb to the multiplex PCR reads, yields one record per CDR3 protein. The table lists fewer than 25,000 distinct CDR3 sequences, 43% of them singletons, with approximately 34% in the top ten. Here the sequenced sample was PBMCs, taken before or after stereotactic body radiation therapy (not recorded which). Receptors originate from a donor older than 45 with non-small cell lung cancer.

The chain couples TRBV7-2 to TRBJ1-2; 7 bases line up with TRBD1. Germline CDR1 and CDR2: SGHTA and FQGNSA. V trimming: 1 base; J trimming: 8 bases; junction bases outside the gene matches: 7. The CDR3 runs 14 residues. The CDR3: CASSLVAGGEGYTF. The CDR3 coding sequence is TGTGCCAGCAGCTTAGTCGCAGGGGGAGAAGGCTACACCTTC. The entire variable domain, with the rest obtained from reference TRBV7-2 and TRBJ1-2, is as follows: GAGVSQSPSNKVTEKGKDVELRCDPISGHTALYWYRQSLGQGLEFLIYFQGNSAPDKSGLPSDRFSAERTGGSVSTLTIQRTQQEDSAVYLCASSLVAGGEGYTFGSGTRLTVV.

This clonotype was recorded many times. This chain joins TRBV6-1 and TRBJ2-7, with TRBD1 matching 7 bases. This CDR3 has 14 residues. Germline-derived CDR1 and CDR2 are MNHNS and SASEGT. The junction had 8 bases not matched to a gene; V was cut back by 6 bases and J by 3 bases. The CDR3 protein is CASSRDRQNYEQYF. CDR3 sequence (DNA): TGTGCCAGCAGCCGGGACAGACAAAACTACGAGCAGTACTTC.

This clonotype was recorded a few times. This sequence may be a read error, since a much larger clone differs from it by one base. This chain's CDR3 is CASSAGQHYGYAF. DNA for the CDR3: TGTGCCAGCAGTGCGGGACAGCACTATGGCTACGCCTTC. The chain carries TRBV6-2 or TRBV6-3 and TRBJ1-2; 7 nucleotides line up with TRBD1. Germline values: CDR1 MNHEY, CDR2 SVGEGT. The CDR3 extends over 13 amino acids.

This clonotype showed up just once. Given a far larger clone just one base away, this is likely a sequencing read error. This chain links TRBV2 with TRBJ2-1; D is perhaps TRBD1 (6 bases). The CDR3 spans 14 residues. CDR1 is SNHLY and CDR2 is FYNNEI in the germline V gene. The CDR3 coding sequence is TGTGCCAGCAGCCGCCAGGGGCAGGGCAATGAGCGGTTCTTC. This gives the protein CASSRQGQGNERFF.

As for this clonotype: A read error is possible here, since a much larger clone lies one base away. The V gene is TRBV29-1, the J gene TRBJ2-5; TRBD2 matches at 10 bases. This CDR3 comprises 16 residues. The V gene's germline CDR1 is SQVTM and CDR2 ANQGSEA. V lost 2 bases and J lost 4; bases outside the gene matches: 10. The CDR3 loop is CSVEPLKREGRETQYF. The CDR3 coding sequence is TGCAGCGTTGAACCTCTGAAGCGGGAGGGTCGAGAGACCCAGTACTTC.

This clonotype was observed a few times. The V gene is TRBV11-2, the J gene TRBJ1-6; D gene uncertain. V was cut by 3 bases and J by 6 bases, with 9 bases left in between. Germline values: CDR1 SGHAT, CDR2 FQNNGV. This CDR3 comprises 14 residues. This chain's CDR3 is CASSLKGTNSPLHF. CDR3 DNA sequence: TGTGCCAGCAGCTTGAAGGGTACTAATTCACCCCTCCACTTT. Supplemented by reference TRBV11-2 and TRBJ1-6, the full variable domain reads EAGVAQSPRYKIIEKRQSVAFWCNPISGHATLYWYQQILGQGPKLLIQFQNNGVVDDSQLPKDRFSAERLKGVDSTLKIQPAKLEDSAVYLCASSLKGTNSPLHFGNGTRLTVT.

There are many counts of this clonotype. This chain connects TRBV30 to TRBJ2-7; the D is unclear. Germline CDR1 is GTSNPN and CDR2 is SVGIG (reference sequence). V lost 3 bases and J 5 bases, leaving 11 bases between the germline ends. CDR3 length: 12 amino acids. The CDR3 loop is CAWSLGPDEQYF. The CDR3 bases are TGTGCCTGGAGCCTAGGCCCTGACGAGCAGTACTTC.

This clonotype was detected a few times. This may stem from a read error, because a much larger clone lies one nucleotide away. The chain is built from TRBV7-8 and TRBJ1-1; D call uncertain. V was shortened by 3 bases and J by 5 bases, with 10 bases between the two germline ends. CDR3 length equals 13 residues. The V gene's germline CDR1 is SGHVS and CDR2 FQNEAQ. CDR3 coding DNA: TGTGCCAGCAGCTTCTATAGCAAAACTGAAGCTTTCTTT. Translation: CASSFYSKTEAFF.

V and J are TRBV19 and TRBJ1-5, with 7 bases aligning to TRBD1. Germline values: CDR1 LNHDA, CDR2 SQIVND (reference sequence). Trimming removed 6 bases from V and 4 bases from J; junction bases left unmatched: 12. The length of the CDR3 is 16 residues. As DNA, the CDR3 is TGTGCCAGTAGAGCTCCCGGGGACAGAAGTAATCAGCCCCAGCATTTT. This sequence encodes CASRAPGDRSNQPQHF.

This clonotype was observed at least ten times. DNA of the CDR3: TGTGCCAGCAGGCCACAAAGACTAGCGGGAGGATCGGATACGCAGTATTTT. It encodes CASRPQRLAGGSDTQYF. The chain combines TRBV2 with TRBJ2-3; 13 nucleotides line up with TRBD2. The J segment lost 6 bases and the V segment lost 6 bases, leaving 12 bases of the junction unmatched. CDR1 and CDR2 from the germline V gene are SNHLY and FYNNEI. The CDR3 has 17 residues.

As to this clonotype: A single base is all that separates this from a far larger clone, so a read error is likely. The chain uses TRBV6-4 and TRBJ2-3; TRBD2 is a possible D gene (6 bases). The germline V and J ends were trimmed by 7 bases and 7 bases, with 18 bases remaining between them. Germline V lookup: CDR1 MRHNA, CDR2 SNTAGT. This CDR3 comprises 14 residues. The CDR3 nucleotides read TGTGCCAGCAAAATAGCGGAGTTCGCATATACGCAGTATTTT. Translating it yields CASKIAEFAYTQYF.

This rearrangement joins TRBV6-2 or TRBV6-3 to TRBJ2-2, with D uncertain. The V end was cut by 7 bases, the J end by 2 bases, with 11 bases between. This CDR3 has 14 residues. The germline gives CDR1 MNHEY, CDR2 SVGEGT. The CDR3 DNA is TGTGCCAGCACCGTACAGACTAACACCGGGGAGCTGTTTTTT. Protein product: CASTVQTNTGELFF.

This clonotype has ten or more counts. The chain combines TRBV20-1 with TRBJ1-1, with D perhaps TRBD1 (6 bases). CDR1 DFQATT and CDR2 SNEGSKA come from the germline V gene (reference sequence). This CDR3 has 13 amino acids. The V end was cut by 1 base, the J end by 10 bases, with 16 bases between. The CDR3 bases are TGCAGTGCTAGAGCCGGAACAGGGATCACAGCTTTCTTT. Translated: CSARAGTGITAFF.

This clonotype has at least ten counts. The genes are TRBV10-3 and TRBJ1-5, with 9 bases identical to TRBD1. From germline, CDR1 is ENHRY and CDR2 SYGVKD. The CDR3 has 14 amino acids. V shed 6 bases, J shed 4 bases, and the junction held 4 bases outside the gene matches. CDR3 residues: CAISTGGPNQPQHF. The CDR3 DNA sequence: TGTGCCATCAGCACAGGGGGCCCTAATCAGCCCCAGCATTTT.

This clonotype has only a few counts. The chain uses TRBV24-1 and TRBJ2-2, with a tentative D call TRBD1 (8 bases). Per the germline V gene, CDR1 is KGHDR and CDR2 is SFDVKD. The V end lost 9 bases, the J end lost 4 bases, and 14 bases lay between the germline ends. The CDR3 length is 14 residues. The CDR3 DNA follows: TGTGCCACCCGACAGGGGAGGGGCACCGGGGAGCTGTTTTTT. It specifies CATRQGRGTGELFF.

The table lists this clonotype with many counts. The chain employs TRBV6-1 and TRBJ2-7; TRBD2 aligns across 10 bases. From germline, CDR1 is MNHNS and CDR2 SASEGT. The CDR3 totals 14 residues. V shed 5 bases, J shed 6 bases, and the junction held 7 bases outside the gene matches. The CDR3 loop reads CASSRPSGSVEQYF. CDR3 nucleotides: TGTGCCAGCAGTAGGCCTAGCGGGAGTGTCGAGCAGTACTTC.

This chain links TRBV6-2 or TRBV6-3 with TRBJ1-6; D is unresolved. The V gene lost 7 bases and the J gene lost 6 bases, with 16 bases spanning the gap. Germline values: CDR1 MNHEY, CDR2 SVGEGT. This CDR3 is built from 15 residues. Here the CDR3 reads CASIWAPRGNSPLHF. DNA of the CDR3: TGTGCCAGCATTTGGGCCCCCCGGGGTAATTCACCCCTCCACTTT.

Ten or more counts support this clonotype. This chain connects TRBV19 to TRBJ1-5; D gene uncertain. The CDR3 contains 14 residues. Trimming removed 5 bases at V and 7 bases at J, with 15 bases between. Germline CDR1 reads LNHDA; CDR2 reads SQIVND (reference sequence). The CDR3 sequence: CASSDQEGRQPQHF. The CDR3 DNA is TGTGCCAGTAGTGACCAGGAAGGGAGACAGCCCCAGCATTTT.

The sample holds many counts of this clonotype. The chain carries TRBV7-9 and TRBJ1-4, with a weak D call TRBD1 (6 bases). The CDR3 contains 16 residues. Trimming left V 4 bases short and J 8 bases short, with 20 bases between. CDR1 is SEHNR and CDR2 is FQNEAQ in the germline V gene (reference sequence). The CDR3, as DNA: TGTGCCAGCAGCTCCACGACGGGACAAATAAAGGAAAAACTGTTTTTT. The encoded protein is CASSSTTGQIKEKLFF. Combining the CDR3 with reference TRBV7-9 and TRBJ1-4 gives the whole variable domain DTGVSQNPRHKITKRGQNVTFRCDPISEHNRLYWYRQTLGQGPEFLTYFQNEAQLEKSRLLSDRFSAERPKGSFSTLEIQRTEQGDSAMYLCASSSTTGQIKEKLFFGSGTQLSVL.

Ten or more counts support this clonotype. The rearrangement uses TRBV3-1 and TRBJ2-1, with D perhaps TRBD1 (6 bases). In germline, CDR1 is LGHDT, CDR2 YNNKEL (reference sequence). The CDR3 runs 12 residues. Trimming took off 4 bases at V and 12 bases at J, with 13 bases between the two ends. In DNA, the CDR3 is TGTGCCAGCAGCCCAGAGGGGGATTCGCAGTTCTTC. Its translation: CASSPEGDSQFF.

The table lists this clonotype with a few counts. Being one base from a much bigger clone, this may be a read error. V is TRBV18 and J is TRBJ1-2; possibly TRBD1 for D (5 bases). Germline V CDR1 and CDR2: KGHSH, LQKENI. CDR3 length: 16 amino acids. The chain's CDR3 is CASSPERDGSNYGHTF. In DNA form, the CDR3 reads TGTGCCAGCTCACCCGAGCGGGACGGAAGCAACTATGGCCACACCTTC. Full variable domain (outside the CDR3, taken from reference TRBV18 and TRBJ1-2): NAGVMQNPRHLVRRRGQEARLRCSPMKGHSHVYWYRQLPEEGLKFMVYLQKENIIDESGMPKERFSAEFPKEGPSILRIQQVVRGDSAAYFCASSPERDGSNYGHTFGSGTRLTVV.